These 32 T cell receptor beta chains came from one sample sequenced in a study of OX40 agonist ivuxolimab in advanced cancers. Libraries were prepared by immunoSEQ multiplex PCR; TCRdb keeps only in-frame clonotypes and omits some of them. The table has approximately 70,000 clones, roughly nine tenths seen once; the top ten hold 1.3%. This specimen consisted of CD4+ or CD8+ T cells sorted from blood, obtained in a trial of the OX40 agonist ivuxolimab. These receptors all come from an adult with an advanced solid tumor such as melanoma, head and neck, liver or kidney cancer.

This clone was detected a few times. This rearrangement joins TRBV19 to TRBJ2-1; TRBD2 matches at 8 bases. Germline CDR1 is LNHDA and CDR2 is SQIVND (reference sequence). This CDR3 spans 15 amino acids. J gave up 2 bases and V 6 bases, and 6 bases lay outside the gene matches. Written as DNA, the CDR3 is TGTGCCAGTAGGCAAAGCGGGAGAGCCTACAATGAGCAGTTCTTC. This gives the protein CASRQSGRAYNEQFF.

The V call is TRBV7-3, the J call TRBJ2-7; D tentatively reads TRBD1 or TRBD2 (7 bases each). The V end was cut by 0 bases, the J end by 3 bases, with 12 bases between. In germline, CDR1 is SGHTA, CDR2 FQGTGA. The CDR3 sequence is 15 residues long. CDR3 DNA sequence: TGTGCCAGCAGCTTAACGTCAGGGGGGGACTACGAGCAGTACTTC. As protein: CASSLTSGGDYEQYF.

DNA for the CDR3: TGTGCCAGCAGCGCCCCCCTAGGACAGTTCAATGAGCAGTTCTTC. This codes for CASSAPLGQFNEQFF. The chain joins TRBV5-4 to TRBJ2-1; maybe TRBD1 (6 bases). The length of the CDR3 is 15 residues. In germline, CDR1 is SGHNT, CDR2 YYREEE (reference sequence). V was clipped by 4 bases and J by 6 bases, with 17 bases between them.

V and J are TRBV7-2 and TRBJ1-1; D is perhaps TRBD1 (6 bases). CDR1 is SGHTA and CDR2 is FQGNSA in the germline V gene. The V gene lost 6 bases and the J gene lost 5 bases, with 16 bases spanning the gap. The CDR3 extends over 14 amino acids. As DNA, the CDR3 is TGTGCCAGCAGTCCGGGGGGCAGTAGGACTGAAGCTTTCTTT. Translation: CASSPGGSRTEAFF.

The V gene is TRBV19, the J gene TRBJ2-7; 9 bases align to TRBD1. The V gene end was trimmed by 5 bases and the J gene end by 3 bases; junction bases not matched to a gene: 2. This CDR3 is built from 13 residues. CDR1 is LNHDA, CDR2 SQIVND, per germline (reference sequence). CDR3 nucleotide sequence: TGTGCCAGTAGTTCGACAGGGGGCTACGAGCAGTACTTC. This sequence encodes CASSSTGGYEQYF.

This chain links TRBV5-6 with TRBJ1-1; TRBD1 aligns across 9 bases. Trimming removed 3 bases from V and 0 bases from J; junction bases left unmatched: 6. There are 16 residues in the CDR3. In germline, CDR1 is SGHDT, CDR2 YYEEEE. The CDR3 DNA is TGTGCCAGCAGCTGGGGACAGGGTGTCATGAACACTGAAGCTTTCTTT. As protein: CASSWGQGVMNTEAFF. Filled out from reference TRBV5-6 and TRBJ1-1, the complete variable domain reads DAGVTQSPTHLIKTRGQQVTLRCSPKSGHDTVSWYQQALGQGPQFIFQYYEEEERQRGNFPDRFSGHQFPNYSSELNVNALLLGDSALYLCASSWGQGVMNTEAFFGQGTRLTVV.

The V and J genes are TRBV11-2 and TRBJ1-2, with D hard to call. The V and J ends lost 5 bases and 5 bases respectively, with 21 bases between them. Germline V gene sequence: CDR1 SGHAT, CDR2 FQNNGV. CDR3 length equals 16 residues. In DNA, the CDR3 is TGTGCCAGCAGCCCCCGGCCGGGTGGGTCTTGGTATGGCTACACCTTC. Its protein is CASSPRPGGSWYGYTF. Based on the CDR3 plus reference TRBV11-2 and TRBJ1-2, the full variable domain is EAGVAQSPRYKIIEKRQSVAFWCNPISGHATLYWYQQILGQGPKLLIQFQNNGVVDDSQLPKDRFSAERLKGVDSTLKIQPAKLEDSAVYLCASSPRPGGSWYGYTFGSGTRLTVV.

The chain joins TRBV27 to TRBJ1-5, with D possibly matching TRBD1 (6 bases). This CDR3 has 14 amino acids. The germline V gene has CDR1 MNHEY and CDR2 SMNVEV (reference sequence). V was clipped by 5 bases and J by 2 bases, with 10 bases between them. The CDR3 loop is CASSETGRNQPQHF. DNA of the CDR3: TGTGCCAGCAGTGAGACAGGTCGCAATCAGCCCCAGCATTTT.

V and J are TRBV5-1 and TRBJ1-1; no firm D call. The germline V gene encodes CDR1 SGHRS and CDR2 YFSETQ. The CDR3 has 12 amino acids. V was trimmed by 4 bases and J by 10 bases, leaving 14 bases between them. CDR3 residues: CASSPESEGAFF. The DNA for the CDR3 is TGCGCCAGCAGCCCCGAAAGTGAGGGAGCTTTCTTT.

The rearrangement joins TRBV9 to TRBJ1-4; D is perhaps TRBD1 (5 bases). CDR1 is SGDLS, CDR2 YYNGEE, per germline. Trimming stripped 4 bases from V and 3 bases from J, with 13 bases between. This CDR3 contains 15 residues. The CDR3 sequence: CASSHTGTANEKLFF. The CDR3 bases are TGTGCCAGCAGCCACACCGGGACGGCTAATGAAAAACTGTTTTTT.

The chain combines TRBV19 with TRBJ2-1; TRBD2 aligns across 12 bases. Germline CDR1 reads LNHDA; CDR2 reads SQIVND (reference sequence). V trimming: 6 bases; J trimming: 1 base; junction bases outside the gene matches: 10. There are 18 residues in the CDR3. The CDR3 DNA sequence: TGTGCCAGTAGGGAGGGACTAGCGGGTCACCGTTCCTACAATGAGCAGTTCTTC. It codes for CASREGLAGHRSYNEQFF.

V is TRBV18 and J is TRBJ1-4; D unresolved. The CDR3 contains 15 residues. CDR1 KGHSH and CDR2 LQKENI come from the germline V gene. Trimming cost V 3 bases and J 2 bases, with 10 bases left between them. The CDR3 here is CASSPNQGTNEKLFF. The CDR3 coding sequence is TGTGCCAGCTCACCTAATCAAGGGACTAATGAAAAACTGTTTTTT.

This chain connects TRBV15 to TRBJ2-7; D not certain. The CDR3 has 11 residues. Germline V gives CDR1 LNHNV, CDR2 YYDKDF (reference sequence). Trimming removed 0 bases at V and 7 bases at J, with 4 bases between. The chain's CDR3 is CATSRDGEQYF. The CDR3 bases are TGTGCCACCAGCAGAGATGGGGAGCAGTACTTC.

V is TRBV6-6 and J is TRBJ2-1, with D perhaps matching TRBD1 (5 bases). V lost 0 bases and J lost 4, with 10 bases in between. Germline values: CDR1 MNHNY, CDR2 SVGAGI (reference sequence). The CDR3 runs 15 residues. CDR3 DNA: TGTGCCAGCAGTTACTCAAGGACACCATACAATGAGCAGTTCTTC. Translated: CASSYSRTPYNEQFF.

The J gene is TRBJ1-1, the V gene TRBV18; D not resolved. This CDR3 has 14 amino acids. Germline V CDR1 and CDR2: KGHSH, LQKENI. Deletions cut 6 bases from V and 3 bases from J, with 14 bases between. The CDR3 sequence: CASSRTDGHTEAFF. Written as DNA, the CDR3 is TGTGCCAGCTCGCGTACCGATGGGCACACTGAAGCTTTCTTT.

This chain joins TRBV4-1 and TRBJ1-3; D is ambiguous. Germline CDR1 MGHRA, CDR2 YSYEKL. The CDR3 spans 15 residues. The V end lost 3 bases, the J end lost 8 bases, and 17 bases lay between the germline ends. DNA for the CDR3: TGCGCCAGCAGCCACTACCGGGCCACGACGGACACCATATATTTT. Amino acids: CASSHYRATTDTIYF.

This chain joins TRBV28 and TRBJ2-5; unclear D gene. The CDR3 is made up of 11 amino acids. Germline assignment: CDR1 MDHEN and CDR2 SYDVKM. The CDR3 loop is CVSGSQETQYF. As DNA, the CDR3 is TGTGTCTCGGGTTCCCAAGAGACCCAGTACTTC.

The rearrangement uses TRBV29-1 and TRBJ2-7, with 8 bases that match TRBD2. Germline V gives CDR1 SQVTM, CDR2 ANQGSEA. The CDR3 length is 12 residues. With 6 bases clipped from V and 4 bases from J, the junction kept 5 bases outside the gene matches. CDR3 residues: CSVAGALYEQYF. The CDR3 bases are TGCAGCGTAGCGGGAGCGTTATACGAGCAGTACTTC.

In this sample, this clone turned up a few times. The chain couples TRBV28 to TRBJ2-7; D ambiguous. Looked up from germline, CDR1 is MDHEN and CDR2 is SYDVKM. Trimming left V 1 base short and J 0 bases short, with 4 bases between. CDR3 size: 13 residues. The CDR3 nucleotides read TGTGCCAGCAGTTTATACGACTCCTACGAGCAGTACTTC. As protein: CASSLYDSYEQYF.

The chain recombines TRBV2 with TRBJ2-1; 8 positions agree with TRBD2. V trimming: 3 bases; J trimming: 6 bases; junction bases outside the gene matches: 7. CDR1 SNHLY and CDR2 FYNNEI come from the germline V gene. The CDR3 extends over 15 amino acids. The CDR3 is CASSEFGTSGNEQFF. For the CDR3, the DNA is TGTGCCAGCAGTGAGTTTGGGACTAGTGGCAATGAGCAGTTCTTC. Looking up the rest from reference TRBV2 and TRBJ2-1 gives the full variable domain: EPEVTQTPSHQVTQMGQEVILRCVPISNHLYFYWYRQILGQKVEFLVSFYNNEISEKSEIFDDQFSVERPDGSNFTLKIRSTKLEDSAMYFCASSEFGTSGNEQFFGPGTRLTVL.

The rearrangement links TRBV19 to TRBJ2-2, with 15 bases aligning to TRBD2. Trimming cost V 4 bases and J 2 bases; bases outside gene matches: 5. The CDR3 runs to 18 residues. Germline V CDR1 and CDR2: LNHDA, SQIVND (reference sequence). The CDR3 DNA is TGTGCCAGTAGTACGGGACTAGCGGGAGGCCTAAACACCGGGGAGCTGTTTTTT. It encodes CASSTGLAGGLNTGELFF.

In regard to this clone: The junction differs from germline at one of its ends, possibly a read error. The chain is built from TRBV5-5 and TRBJ2-1, with 8 bases aligning to TRBD1. CDR1 SGHKS and CDR2 YYEKEE come from the germline V gene (reference sequence). This CDR3 is built from 14 residues. CDR3 in DNA: TGTGCCAGCAGCTTGTCTCGCAGGGGGCAACTGTCGGTCTTC. It is translated as CASSLSRRGQLSVF.

V and J are TRBV9 and TRBJ2-2; D is possibly TRBD1 or TRBD2 (5 bases each). The CDR3 length is 15 residues. Germline assignment: CDR1 SGDLS and CDR2 YYNGEE. The V gene lost 0 bases and the J gene lost 4 bases, with 10 bases spanning the gap. CDR3: CASSVGGRGTGELFF. Written as DNA, the CDR3 is TGTGCCAGCAGCGTAGGGGGCCGGGGCACCGGGGAGCTGTTTTTT.

The chain couples TRBV29-1 to TRBJ1-1; TRBD1 matches 9 bases. Trimming cost V 6 bases and J 5 bases; bases outside gene matches: 10. The CDR3 has 14 residues. Germline CDR1 reads SQVTM; CDR2 reads ANQGSEA. The chain's CDR3 is CSVLSRDRATEAFF. The CDR3 nucleotides are TGCAGCGTCCTGAGCCGGGACAGGGCTACTGAAGCTTTCTTT.

The V call is TRBV7-9, the J call TRBJ1-2; a possible D gene is TRBD1 (6 bases). V was pared by 1 base and J by 3 bases, with 6 bases between. CDR1 is SEHNR and CDR2 is FQNEAQ in the germline V gene (reference sequence). The CDR3 runs to 13 residues. CDR3 sequence reads: CASSLDRDYGYTF. The CDR3 DNA reads as TGTGCCAGCAGCTTAGACAGGGACTATGGCTACACCTTC.

The chain links TRBV29-1 to TRBJ2-7; 7 nucleotides match TRBD1. Trimming took 4 bases from V and 4 from J; bases not matched to a gene: 7. Germline lookup yields CDR1 SQVTM and CDR2 ANQGSEA. CDR3 length: 13 residues. The CDR3 nucleotides read TGCAGCGTTGTATGGACAGGTGGTTACGAGCAGTACTTC. Translating it yields CSVVWTGGYEQYF.

CDR3 sequence (DNA): TGTGCCAGCAGCTGGAACAGGGGAAATGAGCAGTTCTTC. It yields the protein CASSWNRGNEQFF. V is TRBV5-5 and J is TRBJ2-1, with 7 bases that match TRBD1. The V and J ends lost 3 bases and 7 bases, in that order; junction bases with no gene match: 4. The germline V gene has CDR1 SGHKS and CDR2 YYEKEE (reference sequence). The CDR3 loop spans 13 amino acids.

The chain recombines TRBV5-1 with TRBJ2-7, with D uncertain. Germline V gives CDR1 SGHRS, CDR2 YFSETQ. Trimming shortened V by 0 bases and J by 3 bases, and 7 bases separated the two germline ends. The CDR3 has 13 residues. The CDR3 DNA follows: TGCGCCAGCAGCTTGGCACAGAACTACGAGCAGTACTTC. It specifies CASSLAQNYEQYF.

The chain employs TRBV9 and TRBJ2-5; 8 bases fit TRBD2. CDR1 and CDR2 from the germline V gene are SGDLS and YYNGEE. V was pared by 0 bases and J by 5 bases, with 9 bases of the junction left unmatched. This CDR3 has 16 amino acids. CDR3 amino acids: CASSVGGGGPRETQYF. DNA for the CDR3: TGTGCCAGCAGCGTAGGAGGCGGGGGGCCCAGGGAGACCCAGTACTTC.

The J gene is TRBJ2-3, the V gene TRBV5-6, with 7 bases aligning to TRBD1. The ends lost 2 bases at V and 6 bases at J; junction bases unmatched: 6. The CDR3 runs 14 residues. Germline lookup yields CDR1 SGHDT and CDR2 YYEEEE. The CDR3 coding sequence is TGTGCCAGCAGCTTTCGAGGGGGCGCGGATACGCAGTATTTT. Translated: CASSFRGGADTQYF.

The chain links TRBV15 to TRBJ2-3, with D possibly TRBD1 on 6 matching bases. The CDR3 spans 12 residues. V lost 5 bases and J 6 bases, leaving 9 bases between the germline ends. The germline V gene encodes CDR1 LNHNV and CDR2 YYDKDF (reference sequence). The CDR3 is CATSGTGDTQYF. CDR3 DNA sequence: TGTGCCACCAGCGGAACAGGGGATACGCAGTATTTT.

This chain uses TRBV19 with TRBJ1-4; unclear D gene. Deletions cut 5 bases from V and 1 base from J, with 11 bases between. CDR3 size: 15 residues. Germline V CDR1 and CDR2: LNHDA, SQIVND (reference sequence). CDR3: CASSARRITNEKLFF. The CDR3, as DNA: TGTGCCAGTAGTGCTCGGAGGATAACTAATGAAAAACTGTTTTTT.